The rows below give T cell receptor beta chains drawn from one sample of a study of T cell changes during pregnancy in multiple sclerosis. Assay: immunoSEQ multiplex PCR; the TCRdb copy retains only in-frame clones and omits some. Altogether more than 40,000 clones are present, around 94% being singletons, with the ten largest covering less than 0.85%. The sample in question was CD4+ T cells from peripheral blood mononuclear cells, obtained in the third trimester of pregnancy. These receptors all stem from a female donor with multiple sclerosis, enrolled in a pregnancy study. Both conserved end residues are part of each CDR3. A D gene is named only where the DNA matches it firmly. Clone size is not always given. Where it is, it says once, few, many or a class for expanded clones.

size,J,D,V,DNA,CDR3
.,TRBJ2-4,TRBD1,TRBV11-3,TGTGCCAGCAGCTCGGGACAGGATAAAAACATTCAGTACTTC,CASSSGQDKNIQYF
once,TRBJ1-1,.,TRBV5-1,TGCGCCAGCAGCTTGACGGGGAAAACTGAAGCTTTCTTT,CASSLTGKTEAFF
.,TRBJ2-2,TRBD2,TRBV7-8,TGTGCCAGCAACCCCCGCGTGAGCGGGAGGGCCACCGGGGAGCTGTTTTTT,CASNPRVSGRATGELFF
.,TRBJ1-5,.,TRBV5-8,TGTGCCAGCACCGTTATTCCGGGGCCCCAGCATTTT,CASTVIPGPQHF
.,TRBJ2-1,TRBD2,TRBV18,TGTGCCAGCTCAGGACTAGCGTTTTACAATGAGCAGTTCTTC,CASSGLAFYNEQFF
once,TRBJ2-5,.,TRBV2,TGTGCCAGCAGCGAGGATCTCCAAGAGACCCAGTACTTC,CASSEDLQETQYF
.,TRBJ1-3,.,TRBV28,TGTGCCAGCAGTTTTGTTAACTCTGGAAACACCATATATTTT,CASSFVNSGNTIYF
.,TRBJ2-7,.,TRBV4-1,TGCGCCAGCAGCCAAGAATACAGGGTTTCCTACGAGCAGTACTTC,CASSQEYRVSYEQYF
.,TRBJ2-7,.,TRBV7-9,TGTGCCAGCAGCTTAGGTAATATGGTCAGTCCCTACGAGCAGTACTTC,CASSLGNMVSPYEQYF
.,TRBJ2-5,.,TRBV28,TGTGCCAGCATCACCCCGGGGAGTGGGAGGACCCAGTACTTC,CASITPGSGRTQYF
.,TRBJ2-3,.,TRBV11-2,TGTGCCAGCACCCTCGACTGGAAAGTTCCGAGAGATACGCAGTATTTT,CASTLDWKVPRDTQYF